One T cell receptor beta chain is described in this entry. Its antigen remains unknown. Generated by immunoSEQ multiplex PCR, the TCRdb table keeps only in-frame clones and is missing some. Here the sample spans about 89,000 clones, roughly 91% being singletons. These data come from a study of OX40 agonist ivuxolimab in advanced cancers. For the study at large: All patients had ivuxolimab intravenously every 2 weeks at 0.01 to 10 mg/kg. Hepatocellular carcinoma, melanoma, renal cell or head and neck cancer was diagnosed in the dose-escalation patients. The study, taken as a whole, reports: No antigen was identified for the clonally expanded peripheral T cells. Individuals who were partial responders at 0.1-3.0 mg/kg had clonal expansion that ranked among the lowest.

Trimming removed 4 bases at V and 4 bases at J, with 16 bases between. The CDR3 extends over 14 amino acids. Germline assignment: CDR1 GTSNPN and CDR2 SVGIG (reference sequence). The receptor's source is an adult with an advanced solid tumor such as melanoma, head and neck, liver or kidney cancer. Sample: CD4+ or CD8+ T cells sorted from blood, taken in a trial of the OX40 agonist ivuxolimab. The chain links TRBV30 to TRBJ1-1; D possibly corresponds to TRBD1 (5 bases). DNA for the CDR3: TGTGCCTGGACTGTGGGGGGGTCGGGCACTGAAGCTTTCTTT. Its translation: CAWTVGGSGTEAFF.